This T cell receptor beta chain was captured by sequencing in a study of cytomegalovirus exposure and HLA in healthy donors. Study-level findings and limits: Cytomegalovirus association was assigned to approximately 180 TCR beta chains. Reportedly, diagnosis of cytomegalovirus status by the classifier showed high specificity and sensitivity. In vitro, a few CMV-associated chains proved specific for CMV antigens.

The study drew the donors from its roughly 110-subject validation cohort, separate from the roughly 700-subject first cohort. A word on this clone: Its antigen is currently unknown.

Sequencing used immunoSEQ multiplex PCR; TCRdb keeps in-frame clones, though not all of them. The sample has a few hundred thousand clones, approximately 83% seen once. The V segment lost 5 bases and the J segment 0 bases; nucleotides outside the gene matches: 7. Germline V gene lookup returns CDR1 SGHDT and CDR2 YYEEEE. This CDR3 comprises 16 residues. The source is a woman in her twenties or thirties in good health and CMV-seropositive. The rearrangement uses TRBV5-6 and TRBJ1-4; 7 bases are shared with TRBD1. Source material: PBMCs. The CDR3 DNA sequence: TGTGCCAGCAGTTGGGACAGATTCGCAACTAATGAAAAACTGTTTTTT. Protein sequence: CASSWDRFATNEKLFF.